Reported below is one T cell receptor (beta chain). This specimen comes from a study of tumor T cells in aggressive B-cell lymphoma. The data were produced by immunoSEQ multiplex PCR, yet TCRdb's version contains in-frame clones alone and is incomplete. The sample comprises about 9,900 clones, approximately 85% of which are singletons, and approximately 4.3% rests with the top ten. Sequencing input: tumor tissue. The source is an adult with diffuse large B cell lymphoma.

The CDR3 DNA reads TGTGCCAGCAGCTCGGGACAGGGGGACGAGCAGTACTTC. Translating gives CASSSGQGDEQYF. The rearrangement uses TRBV5-4 and TRBJ2-5, with 11 positions matching TRBD1. The J call may be in error: the DNA end matches TRBJ2-7 better. The CDR3 sequence is 13 residues long. Germline CDR1 and CDR2: SGHNT and YYREEE (reference sequence).